These 17 T cell receptor beta chains came from one sample sequenced in a study of blood T cell repertoires in COVID-19. This table comes from immunoSEQ multiplex PCR, and its TCRdb copy is limited to in-frame clones, with some not included. The repertoire holds 75,000 to 100,000 clones, with just under 90% as singletons. The sample comprised peripheral blood. These receptors were taken from a human donor in a cohort sampled during active COVID-19.

The J gene is TRBJ2-7, the V gene TRBV6-6, with a possible D match to TRBD1 (6 bases). The CDR3 contains 14 residues. The V gene lost 5 bases and the J gene lost 3 bases, with 14 bases spanning the gap. CDR1 MNHNY and CDR2 SVGAGI come from the germline V gene (reference sequence). The chain's CDR3 is CASSPRTEHYEQYF. The CDR3 DNA sequence: TGTGCCAGCAGTCCACGGACAGAACACTACGAGCAGTACTTC.

This chain connects TRBV13 to TRBJ1-5; D perhaps matches TRBD1 (5 bases). In germline, CDR1 is PRHDT, CDR2 FYEKMQ (reference sequence). The CDR3 is 13 amino acids. Trimming removed 3 bases from V and 7 bases from J, with 10 bases in between. Here the CDR3 reads CASSFNGGQPQHF. The CDR3 DNA reads TGTGCCAGCAGCTTTAATGGGGGGCAGCCCCAGCATTTT.

This clone was found once. This chain connects TRBV10-3 to TRBJ2-2, with 8 bases matching TRBD1. The J segment lost 6 bases and the V segment lost 5 bases, leaving 2 bases of the junction unmatched. The CDR3 covers 13 residues. The germline V gene has CDR1 ENHRY and CDR2 SYGVKD. As DNA, the CDR3 is TGTGCCATCAGTCCGACAGGGGCCGGGGAGCTGTTTTTT. It is translated as CAISPTGAGELFF.

CDR3 nucleotide sequence: TGTGCCAGTAGTATTTCGGCTAGCGTTTCCGGGGAGCTGTTTTTT. Its protein is CASSISASVSGELFF. This sequence joins TRBV19 and TRBJ2-2, with a possible D match to TRBD2 (6 bases). The CDR3 sequence is 15 residues long. V lost 3 bases and J 6 bases, leaving 14 bases between the germline ends. The germline CDR1 and CDR2 sequences are LNHDA and SQIVND (reference sequence). Variable domain in full (rest from reference TRBV19 and TRBJ2-2): DGGITQSPKYLFRKEGQNVTLSCEQNLNHDAMYWYRQDPGQGLRLIYYSQIVNDFQKGDIAEGYSVSREKKESFPLTVTSAQKNPTAFYLCASSISASVSGELFFGEGSRLTVL.

The chain is built from TRBV7-2 and TRBJ2-3; possible D gene TRBD2, 7 bases. The CDR3 runs 14 residues. The germline V and J ends were trimmed by 1 base and 5 bases, with 10 bases remaining between them. CDR1 and CDR2 from the germline V gene are SGHTA and FQGNSA. CDR3 loop: CASSLVGGLDTQYF. CDR3 bases: TGTGCCAGCAGCTTAGTGGGGGGGCTAGATACGCAGTATTTT.

The rearrangement links TRBV28 to TRBJ1-1; D may be TRBD1 (6 bases). Deletions cut 8 bases from V and 4 bases from J, with 14 bases between. The CDR3 covers 13 residues. The V gene's germline CDR1 is MDHEN and CDR2 SYDVKM. In nucleotides, the CDR3 is TGTGCCAGCCTAATCCGAGGGGGCACTGAAGCTTTCTTT. Protein product: CASLIRGGTEAFF.

The genes are TRBV5-1 and TRBJ2-1, with 8 bases that match TRBD1. The germline V gene encodes CDR1 SGHRS and CDR2 YFSETQ. The CDR3 runs 14 residues. J lost 5 bases, V lost 6 bases, and 7 bases had no gene match. Here the CDR3 reads CASTQTGDNNEQFF. The DNA of the CDR3 is TGCGCCAGCACTCAGACAGGGGACAACAATGAGCAGTTCTTC.

The chain couples TRBV4-1 to TRBJ2-3; 9 nucleotides agree with TRBD1. With V trimmed by 1 base and J by 0 bases, 5 bases remained unmatched. The V gene's germline CDR1 is MGHRA and CDR2 YSYEKL. This CDR3 has 17 residues. CDR3 coding DNA: TGCGCCAGCAGCCAAGCGACAGGGGGTACTAGCACAGATACGCAGTATTTT. It yields the protein CASSQATGGTSTDTQYF.

This CDR3 is CATRGSATNTQYF. The DNA of the CDR3 is TGTGCTACTCGGGGGTCCGCGACCAATACGCAGTATTTT. This rearrangement joins TRBV27 to TRBJ2-3; the D gene is possibly TRBD2 (6 bases). This CDR3 region has 13 residues. Germline values: CDR1 MNHEY, CDR2 SMNVEV (reference sequence).

The chain combines TRBV2 with TRBJ2-7; TRBD2 is a possible D gene (6 bases). The V gene's germline CDR1 is SNHLY and CDR2 FYNNEI. Trimming took 4 bases from V and 7 from J, leaving 17 bases between them. This CDR3 has 14 residues. The CDR3 loop is CASSVLNLASEQYF. The CDR3 nucleotides read TGTGCCAGCAGTGTTCTGAACCTAGCGTCTGAGCAGTACTTC. Looking up the rest from reference TRBV2 and TRBJ2-7 gives the full variable domain: EPEVTQTPSHQVTQMGQEVILRCVPISNHLYFYWYRQILGQKVEFLVSFYNNEISEKSEIFDDQFSVERPDGSNFTLKIRSTKLEDSAMYFCASSVLNLASEQYFGPGTRLTVT.

This rearrangement joins TRBV6-6 to TRBJ2-7; 7 bases map to TRBD1. The CDR3 consists of 15 residues. The trim removed 1 base at V and 2 bases at J, leaving 5 bases unmatched. Germline V gene data show CDR1 as MNHNY and CDR2 as SVGAGI (reference sequence). The CDR3 DNA reads TGTGCCAGCAGTTACTATGGGACAGCCGCCTACGAGCAGTACTTC. Encoded protein: CASSYYGTAAYEQYF.

This clone appeared a single time. The chain carries TRBV6-1 and TRBJ2-6; possibly TRBD1 for D (5 bases). CDR1 MNHNS and CDR2 SASEGT come from the germline V gene. V shed 6 bases and J shed 0 bases, with 9 bases lying between them. The CDR3 runs 15 residues. The DNA of the CDR3 is TGTGCCAGCAGCCGACAGTTCTCTGGGGCCAACGTCCTGACTTTC. The encoded protein is CASSRQFSGANVLTF.

The rearrangement joins TRBV7-8 to TRBJ2-3; TRBD2 is a possible D gene (5 bases). Between the trimmed V and J ends, which lost 5 bases and 0 bases, there was a span of 12 bases. CDR3 size: 15 residues. Germline V lookup: CDR1 SGHVS, CDR2 FQNEAQ. This chain's CDR3 is CASSGRRTSTDTQYF. Written as DNA, the CDR3 is TGTGCCAGCAGCGGAAGAAGGACTAGCACAGATACGCAGTATTTT. Variable domain in full (rest from reference TRBV7-8 and TRBJ2-3): GAGVSQSPRYKVAKRGQDVALRCDPISGHVSLFWYQQALGQGPEFLTYFQNEAQLDKSGLPSDRFFAERPEGSVSTLKIQRTQQEDSAVYLCASSGRRTSTDTQYFGPGTRLTVL.

The chain recombines TRBV7-9 with TRBJ1-6; the D gene is possibly TRBD1 (5 bases). Per the germline V gene, CDR1 is SEHNR and CDR2 is FQNEAQ (reference sequence). The CDR3 sequence is 13 residues long. Trimming took off 5 bases at V and 8 bases at J, with 10 bases between the two ends. DNA for the CDR3: TGTGCCAGCAGCCCCACGGGGGATTCACCCCTCCACTTT. Translating gives CASSPTGDSPLHF. The whole variable domain, remainder taken from reference TRBV7-9 and TRBJ1-6, is DTGVSQNPRHKITKRGQNVTFRCDPISEHNRLYWYRQTLGQGPEFLTYFQNEAQLEKSRLLSDRFSAERPKGSFSTLEIQRTEQGDSAMYLCASSPTGDSPLHFGNGTRLTVT.

V is TRBV14 and J is TRBJ1-2; D possibly corresponds to TRBD1 (6 bases). CDR3 length: 13 amino acids. Germline assignment: CDR1 SGHDN and CDR2 FVKESK. V shed 4 bases and J shed 6 bases, with 12 bases lying between them. In DNA, the CDR3 is TGTGCCAGCAGCCCGGACAGAAGGAATGGCTACACCTTC. This translates into CASSPDRRNGYTF.

This clone was seen only once. In DNA form, the CDR3 reads TGCGCCAGCAGCCAAGATAGCCTAGCGGGAGGCAAGGCTTCCGAGCAGTACTTC. This sequence encodes CASSQDSLAGGKASEQYF. This chain joins TRBV4-3 and TRBJ2-7; TRBD2 matches 11 bases. Per germline, CDR1 LGHNA and CDR2 YSLEER. J was trimmed by 6 bases and V by 0 bases; bases with no gene match: 13. This CDR3 comprises 18 residues.

V usage is TRBV5-1 and J usage is TRBJ1-4; 10 nucleotides line up with TRBD1. The CDR3 is made up of 19 amino acids. The V and J ends lost 4 bases and 0 bases, in that order; junction bases with no gene match: 12. From germline, CDR1 is SGHRS and CDR2 YFSETQ. Here the CDR3 DNA reads TGCGCCAGCAGCCGGAATCCGACAGGGGGCTACTCAACTAATGAAAAACTGTTTTTT. Protein sequence: CASSRNPTGGYSTNEKLFF.